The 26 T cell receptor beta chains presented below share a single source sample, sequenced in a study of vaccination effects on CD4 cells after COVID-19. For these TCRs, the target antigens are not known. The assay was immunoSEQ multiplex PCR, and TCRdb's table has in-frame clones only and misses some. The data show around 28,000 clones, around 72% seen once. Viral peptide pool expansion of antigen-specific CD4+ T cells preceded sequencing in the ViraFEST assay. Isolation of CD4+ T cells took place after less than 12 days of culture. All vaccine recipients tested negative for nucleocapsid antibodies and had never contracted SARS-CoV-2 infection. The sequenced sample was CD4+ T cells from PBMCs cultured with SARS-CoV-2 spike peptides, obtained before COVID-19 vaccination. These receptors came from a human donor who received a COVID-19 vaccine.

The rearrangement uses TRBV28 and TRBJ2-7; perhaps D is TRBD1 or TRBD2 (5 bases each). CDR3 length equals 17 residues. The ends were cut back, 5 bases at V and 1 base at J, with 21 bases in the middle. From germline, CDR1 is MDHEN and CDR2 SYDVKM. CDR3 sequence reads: CASSANILGTVSYEQYF. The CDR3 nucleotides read TGTGCCAGCAGTGCCAATATACTGGGGACGGTATCCTACGAGCAGTACTTC.

The CDR3 coding sequence is TGTGCCAGCAGCCAACGTACCACTGAAGCTTTCTTT. As protein: CASSQRTTEAFF. The chain couples TRBV5-5 to TRBJ1-1; no definite D call. Germline V gene lookup returns CDR1 SGHKS and CDR2 YYEKEE (reference sequence). This CDR3 contains 12 residues. The ends were cut back, 4 bases at V and 4 bases at J, with 8 bases in the middle.

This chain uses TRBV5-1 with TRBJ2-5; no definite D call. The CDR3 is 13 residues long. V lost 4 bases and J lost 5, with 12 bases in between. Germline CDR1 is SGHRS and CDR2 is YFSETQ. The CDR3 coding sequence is TGCGCCAGCAGCCTCGTCGAAGGGGAGACCCAGTACTTC. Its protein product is CASSLVEGETQYF. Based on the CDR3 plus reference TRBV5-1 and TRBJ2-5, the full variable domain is KAGVTQTPRYLIKTRGQQVTLSCSPISGHRSVSWYQQTPGQGLQFLFEYFSETQRNKGNFPGRFSGRQFSNSRSEMNVSTLELGDSALYLCASSLVEGETQYFGPGTRLLVL.

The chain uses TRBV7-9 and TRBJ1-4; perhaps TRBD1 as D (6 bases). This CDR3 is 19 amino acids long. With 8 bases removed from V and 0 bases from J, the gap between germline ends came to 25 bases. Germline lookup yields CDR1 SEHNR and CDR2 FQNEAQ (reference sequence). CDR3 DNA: TGTGCCAGCGGTCGATCTACTTTACAGGGAAAGCCAACTAATGAAAAACTGTTTTTT. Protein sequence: CASGRSTLQGKPTNEKLFF.

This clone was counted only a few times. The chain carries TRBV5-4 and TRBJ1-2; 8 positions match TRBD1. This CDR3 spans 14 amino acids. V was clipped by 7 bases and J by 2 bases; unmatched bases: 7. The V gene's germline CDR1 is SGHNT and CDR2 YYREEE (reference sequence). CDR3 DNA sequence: TGTGCCAGCTCCCGGGGACAGGCGAACTATGGCTACACCTTC. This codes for CASSRGQANYGYTF.

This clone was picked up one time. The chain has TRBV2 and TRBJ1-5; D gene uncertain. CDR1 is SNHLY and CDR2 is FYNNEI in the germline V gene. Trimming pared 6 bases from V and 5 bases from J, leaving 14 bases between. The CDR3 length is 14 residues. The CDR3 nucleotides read TGTGCCAGCAGGCTTGATGGAGGGTATCAGCCCCAGCATTTT. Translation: CASRLDGGYQPQHF.

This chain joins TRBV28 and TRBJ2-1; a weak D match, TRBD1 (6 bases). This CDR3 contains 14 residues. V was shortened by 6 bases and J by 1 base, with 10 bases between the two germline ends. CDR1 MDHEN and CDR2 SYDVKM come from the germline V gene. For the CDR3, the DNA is TGTGCCAGCAGGGGGGACATTTCCTACAATGAGCAGTTCTTC. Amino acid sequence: CASRGDISYNEQFF.

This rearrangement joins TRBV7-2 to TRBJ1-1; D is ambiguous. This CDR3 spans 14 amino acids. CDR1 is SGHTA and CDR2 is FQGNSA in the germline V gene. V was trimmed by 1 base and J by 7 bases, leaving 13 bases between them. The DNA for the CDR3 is TGTGCCAGCAGCTTAGGAACCGCAGGAGTTGAAGCTTTCTTT. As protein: CASSLGTAGVEAFF.

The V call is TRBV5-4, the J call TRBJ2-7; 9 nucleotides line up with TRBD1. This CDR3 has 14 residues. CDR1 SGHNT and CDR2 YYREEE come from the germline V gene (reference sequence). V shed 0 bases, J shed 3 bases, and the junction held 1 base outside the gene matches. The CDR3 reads CASSLDRGRYEQYF. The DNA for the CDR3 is TGTGCCAGCAGCTTGGACAGGGGGCGCTACGAGCAGTACTTC.

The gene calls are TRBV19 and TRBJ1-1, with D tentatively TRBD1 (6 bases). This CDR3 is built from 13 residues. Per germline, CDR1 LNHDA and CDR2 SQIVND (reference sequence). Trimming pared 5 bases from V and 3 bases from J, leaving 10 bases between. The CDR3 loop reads CASSVQGYTEAFF. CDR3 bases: TGTGCCAGTAGTGTACAGGGTTACACTGAAGCTTTCTTT. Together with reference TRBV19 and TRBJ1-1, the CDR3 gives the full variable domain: DGGITQSPKYLFRKEGQNVTLSCEQNLNHDAMYWYRQDPGQGLRLIYYSQIVNDFQKGDIAEGYSVSREKKESFPLTVTSAQKNPTAFYLCASSVQGYTEAFFGQGTRLTVV.

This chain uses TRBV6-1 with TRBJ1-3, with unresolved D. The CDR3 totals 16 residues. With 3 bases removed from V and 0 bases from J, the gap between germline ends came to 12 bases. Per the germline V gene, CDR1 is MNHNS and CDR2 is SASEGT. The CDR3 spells CASSDRPPSSGNTIYF. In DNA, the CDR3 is TGTGCCAGCAGTGATCGACCGCCGAGCTCTGGAAACACCATATATTTT.

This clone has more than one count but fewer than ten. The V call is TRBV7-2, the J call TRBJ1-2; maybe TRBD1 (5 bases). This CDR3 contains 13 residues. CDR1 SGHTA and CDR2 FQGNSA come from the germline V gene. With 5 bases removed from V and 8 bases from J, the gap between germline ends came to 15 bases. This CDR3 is CASSPGHWRGYTF. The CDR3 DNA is TGTGCCAGCAGCCCCGGACATTGGCGAGGCTACACCTTC. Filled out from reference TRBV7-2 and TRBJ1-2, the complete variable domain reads GAGVSQSPSNKVTEKGKDVELRCDPISGHTALYWYRQSLGQGLEFLIYFQGNSAPDKSGLPSDRFSAERTGGSVSTLTIQRTQQEDSAVYLCASSPGHWRGYTFGSGTRLTVV.

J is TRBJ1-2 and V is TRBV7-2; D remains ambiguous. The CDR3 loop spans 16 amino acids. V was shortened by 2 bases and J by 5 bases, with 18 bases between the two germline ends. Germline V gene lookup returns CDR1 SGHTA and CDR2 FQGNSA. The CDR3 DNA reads TGTGCCAGCAGCTTATTAGCGGGCTTGGGCAATTATGGCTACACCTTC. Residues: CASSLLAGLGNYGYTF.

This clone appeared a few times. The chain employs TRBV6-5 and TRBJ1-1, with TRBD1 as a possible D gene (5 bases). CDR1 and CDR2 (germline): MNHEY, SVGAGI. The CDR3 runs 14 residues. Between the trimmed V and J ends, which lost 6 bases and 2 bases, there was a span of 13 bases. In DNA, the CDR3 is TGTGCCAGCAGACTCGGGACCTCAAACACTGAAGCTTTCTTT. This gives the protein CASRLGTSNTEAFF.

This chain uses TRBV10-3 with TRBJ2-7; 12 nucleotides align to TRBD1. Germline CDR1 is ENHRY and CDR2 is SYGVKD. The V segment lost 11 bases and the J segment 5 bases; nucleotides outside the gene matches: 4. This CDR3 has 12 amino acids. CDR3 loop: CAGGTGGHEQYF. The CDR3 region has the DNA TGTGCCGGAGGGACAGGGGGCCACGAGCAGTACTTC.

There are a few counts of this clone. This chain's CDR3 is CASSQLLNTEAFF. The CDR3 nucleotides are TGTGCCAGCAGCCAATTGCTGAACACTGAAGCTTTCTTT. The chain carries TRBV3-1 (or the pseudogene TRBV3-2) and TRBJ1-1; D remains ambiguous. From germline, CDR1 is LGHDT and CDR2 YNNKEL (reference sequence). There are 13 residues in the CDR3. Trimming removed 2 bases from V and 0 bases from J, with 4 bases in between.

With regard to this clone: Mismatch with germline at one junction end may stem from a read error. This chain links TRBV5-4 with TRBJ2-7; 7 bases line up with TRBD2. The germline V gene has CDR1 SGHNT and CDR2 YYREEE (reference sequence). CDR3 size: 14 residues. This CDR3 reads CASSSNVRDRLADF. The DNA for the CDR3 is TGTGCCAGCAGCTCCAATGTCCGGGACCGACTAGCTGACTTC.

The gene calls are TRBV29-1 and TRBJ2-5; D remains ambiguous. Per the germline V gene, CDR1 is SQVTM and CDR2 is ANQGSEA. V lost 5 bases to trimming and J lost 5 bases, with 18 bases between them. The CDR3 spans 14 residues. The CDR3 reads CSVLPSPQGETQYF. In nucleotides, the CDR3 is TGCAGCGTTCTCCCGAGCCCCCAAGGGGAGACCCAGTACTTC.

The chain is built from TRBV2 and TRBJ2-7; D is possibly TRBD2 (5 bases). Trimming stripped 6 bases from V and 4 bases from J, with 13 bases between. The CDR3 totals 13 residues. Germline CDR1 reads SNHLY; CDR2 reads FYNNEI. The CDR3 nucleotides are TGTGCCAGCAGCTCCAGCGGCCTGTACGAGCAGTACTTC. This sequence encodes CASSSSGLYEQYF.

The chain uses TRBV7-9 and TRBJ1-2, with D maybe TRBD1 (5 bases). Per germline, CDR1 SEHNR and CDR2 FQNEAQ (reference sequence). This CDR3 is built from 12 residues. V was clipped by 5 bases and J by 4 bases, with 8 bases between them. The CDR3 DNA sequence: TGTGCCAGCAGCACCGACAGCTATGGCTACACCTTC. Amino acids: CASSTDSYGYTF.

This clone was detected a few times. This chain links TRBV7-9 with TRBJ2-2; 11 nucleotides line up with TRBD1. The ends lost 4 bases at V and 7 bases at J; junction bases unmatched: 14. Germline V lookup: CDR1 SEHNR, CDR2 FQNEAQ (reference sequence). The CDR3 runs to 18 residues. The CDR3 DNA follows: TGTGCCAGCAGCTCTCACTGGGGACAGGGGGTGAGGAGCGGGGAGCTGTTTTTT. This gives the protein CASSSHWGQGVRSGELFF.

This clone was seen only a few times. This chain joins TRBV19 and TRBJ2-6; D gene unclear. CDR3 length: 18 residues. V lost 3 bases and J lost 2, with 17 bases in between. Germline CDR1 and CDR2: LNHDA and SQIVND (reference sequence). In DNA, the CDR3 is TGTGCCAGTAGTATGGAAGGACCTTCAAATGCTGGGGCCAACGTCCTGACTTTC. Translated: CASSMEGPSNAGANVLTF.

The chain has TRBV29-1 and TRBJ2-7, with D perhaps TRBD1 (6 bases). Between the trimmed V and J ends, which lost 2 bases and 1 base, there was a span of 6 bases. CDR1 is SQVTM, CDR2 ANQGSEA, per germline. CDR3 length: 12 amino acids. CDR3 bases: TGCAGCGTTGAACAGGGGTCCTACGAGCAGTACTTC. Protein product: CSVEQGSYEQYF.

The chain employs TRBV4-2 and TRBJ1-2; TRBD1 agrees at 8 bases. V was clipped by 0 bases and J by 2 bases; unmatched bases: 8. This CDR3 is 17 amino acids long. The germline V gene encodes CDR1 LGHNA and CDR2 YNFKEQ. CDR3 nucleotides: TGTGCCAGCAGCCAAGATTCCGACAGGGGTGGGAACTATGGCTACACCTTC. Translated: CASSQDSDRGGNYGYTF.

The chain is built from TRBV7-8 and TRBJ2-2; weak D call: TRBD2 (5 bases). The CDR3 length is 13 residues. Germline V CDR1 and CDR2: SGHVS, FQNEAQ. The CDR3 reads CFSAEMNTGELFF. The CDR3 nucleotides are TGTTTCTCAGCGGAAATGAACACCGGGGAGCTGTTTTTT.

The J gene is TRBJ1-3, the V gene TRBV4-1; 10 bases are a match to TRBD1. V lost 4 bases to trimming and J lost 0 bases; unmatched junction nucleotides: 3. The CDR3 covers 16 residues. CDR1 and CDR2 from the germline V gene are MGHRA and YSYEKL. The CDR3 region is CASSPRDRGSGNTIYF. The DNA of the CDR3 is TGCGCCAGCAGCCCTCGGGACAGGGGCTCTGGAAACACCATATATTTT.